The clone carrying this TCR beta chain showed up just a few times. The data originate from a study of T cells in Graves' hyperthyroidism and ophthalmopathy. Exclusion followed for patients with uncontrolled infection, other autoimmune disease, pregnancy or lactation. PBMCs were obtained from over 8.5 ml fresh peripheral blood. The source material, RNA transcripts, was used to amplify TCR beta CDR3 regions. Researchers ran a first-round RT-PCR on the TCR CDR3 using the HTBI primer set. TCRdb re-derived calls from the multiplex PCR reads in MiXCR, one entry per CDR3 protein. The table includes over 250,000 distinct CDR3 sequences, around 22% detected once. Germline values: CDR1 SQVTM, CDR2 ANQGSEA. V shed 6 bases and J 5 bases; nucleotides not matched to a gene: 6. This CDR3 has 14 residues.

The gene calls are TRBV29-1 and TRBJ2-7, with 14 positions matching TRBD2. This TCR derives from a man under 40 with Graves' ophthalmopathy. Source material: blood. The CDR3: CSVGLAGVVNEQYF. CDR3 bases: TGCAGCGTGGGACTAGCGGGAGTCGTAAACGAGCAGTACTTC.